The rows below give T cell receptor beta chains drawn from one sample of a study of T-cell memory formation after mild COVID-19. TCRdb reprocessed the 5' RACE reads with MiXCR, giving one entry per CDR3 protein. The repertoire holds 350,000 to 450,000 distinct CDR3 sequences, with around 20% as singletons. Sequencing was done on a sample of PBMCs or a T cell subset sorted from them (not recorded which). The source of these receptors is an adult woman who had mild COVID-19 (a few samples of this study predate the infection). Cell type and time point are not known. Both conserved end residues are part of each CDR3. Clone size, where shown, is once, few, many, or a class for clones that have expanded.

size: NA
J: TRBJ2-7
V: TRBV4-1
CDR3: CASSQDYGRSYEQYF

size: few
J: TRBJ2-5
V: TRBV3-1
CDR3: CASSRAGAQETQYF

size: NA
J: TRBJ2-2
V: TRBV7-3
CDR3: CASSFGTVNTELFF

size: NA
J: TRBJ2-1
V: TRBV5-1
CDR3: CASSFAEPSYNEQFF

size: NA
J: TRBJ1-1
V: TRBV29-1
CDR3: CSVALVGGEGPTTEAFF

size: NA
J: TRBJ2-1
V: TRBV20-1
CDR3: CSAREHSPSEQFF

size: few
J: TRBJ2-1
V: TRBV7-8
CDR3: CASSPARAYNEQFF

size: NA
J: TRBJ2-7
V: TRBV24-1
CDR3: CATSDSRTRGDEQYF

size: few
J: TRBJ2-3
V: TRBV2
CDR3: CASSGESTDTQYF

size: NA
J: TRBJ2-3
V: TRBV11-2
CDR3: CASSIGTGESTDTQYF

size: few
J: TRBJ1-5
V: TRBV5-1
CDR3: CASSLSGGDQPQHF

size: once
J: TRBJ2-5
V: TRBV6-2/TRBV6-3
CDR3: CASSYTDRGFGAETQYF

size: few
J: TRBJ2-2
V: TRBV15
CDR3: CATSGQGDTGELFF

size: NA
J: TRBJ2-7
V: TRBV12-3/TRBV12-4
CDR3: CASRARRIRGDEQYF